The entry below gives a single TCR beta chain sequence along with its context. Its antigen is not identified. This record belongs to a study of cytomegalovirus exposure and HLA in healthy donors. Study-level points and caveats: Roughly uniform depth of sequencing across donors was assumed in presence/absence analyses. Under in vitro conditions, a few CMV-associated chains were confirmed as specific for CMV antigens. Upon later analysis, HLA-associated TCR beta chains proved more clonally expanded than other, equally common chains.

This PCR relied on a set of 60 Vbeta primers and 13 Jbeta primers. Produced via immunoSEQ multiplex PCR; TCRdb's table is partial and in-frame only. Seen here are under 200,000 clones, approximately 82% observed once, and the top ten hold over 4%. V dropped 3 bases and J dropped 5 bases, with 11 bases sitting between them. The CDR3 is 13 amino acids. The germline CDR1 and CDR2 sequences are MDHEN and SYDVKM. At collection, donors were nominally healthy, but unrecorded immune exposures were probable. This chain uses TRBV28 with TRBJ2-7; D is unresolved. This TCR was recovered from a male donor in good health and CMV-seronegative. Sequenced input: PBMCs. For the CDR3, the DNA is TGTGCCAGCAGTTTGAGACTGGTTAACGAGCAGTACTTC. As protein: CASSLRLVNEQYF. Looking up the rest from reference TRBV28 and TRBJ2-7 gives the full variable domain: DVKVTQSSRYLVKRTGEKVFLECVQDMDHENMFWYRQDPGLGLRLIYFSYDVKMKEKGDIPEGYSVSREKKERFSLILESASTNQTSMYLCASSLRLVNEQYFGPGTRLTVT.